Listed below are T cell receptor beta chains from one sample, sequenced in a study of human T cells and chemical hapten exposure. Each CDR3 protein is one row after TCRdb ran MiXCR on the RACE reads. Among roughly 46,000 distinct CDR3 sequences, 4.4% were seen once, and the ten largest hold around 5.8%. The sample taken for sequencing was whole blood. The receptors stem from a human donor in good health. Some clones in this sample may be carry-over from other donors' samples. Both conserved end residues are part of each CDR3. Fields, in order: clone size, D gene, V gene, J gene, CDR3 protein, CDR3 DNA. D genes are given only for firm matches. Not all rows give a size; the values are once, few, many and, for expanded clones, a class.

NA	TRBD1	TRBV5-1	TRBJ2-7	CASSLMTGSYEQYF	TGCGCCAGCAGCTTGATGACAGGGTCCTACGAGCAGTACTTC
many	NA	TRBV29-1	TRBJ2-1	CSVEASYNEQFF	TGCAGCGTTGAGGCCTCCTACAATGAGCAGTTCTTC
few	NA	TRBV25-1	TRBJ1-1	CASRVQGENTEAFF	TGTGCCAGCAGAGTTCAGGGCGAGAACACTGAAGCTTTCTTT
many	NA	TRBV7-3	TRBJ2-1	CASGLVGNEQFF	TGTGCCAGCGGATTAGTGGGCAATGAGCAGTTCTTC
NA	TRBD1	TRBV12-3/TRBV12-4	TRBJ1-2	CATTTGQPETSGYTF	TGTGCCACCACTACGGGACAGCCCGAGACAAGTGGCTACACCTTC
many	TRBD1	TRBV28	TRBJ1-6	CASSLAGGENSPLHF	TGTGCCAGCAGTTTGGCAGGGGGCGAAAATTCACCCCTCCACTTT
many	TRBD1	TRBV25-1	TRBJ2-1	CASSDVRQGRYNEQFF	TGTGCCAGCAGTGATGTACGACAGGGGAGATACAATGAGCAGTTCTTC
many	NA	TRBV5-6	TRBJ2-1	CASSLGQGREQFF	TGTGCCAGCAGCTTGGGCCAGGGCAGAGAGCAGTTCTTC
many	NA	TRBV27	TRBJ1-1	CASTPMGGKAFF	TGTGCCAGCACCCCGATGGGGGGCAAAGCTTTCTTT
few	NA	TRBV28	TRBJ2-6	CASSFVGSGANVLTF	TGTGCCAGCAGTTTTGTGGGTTCTGGGGCCAACGTCCTGACTTTC
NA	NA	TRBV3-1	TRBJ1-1	CASSPHEPLGTEAFF	TGTGCCAGCAGCCCCCATGAACCTTTGGGAACTGAAGCTTTCTTT
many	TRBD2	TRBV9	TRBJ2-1	CASSVGGLAGDEQFF	TGTGCCAGCAGCGTAGGGGGACTAGCGGGAGATGAGCAGTTCTTC
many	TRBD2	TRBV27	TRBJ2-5	CASSSAGAYQETQYF	TGTGCCAGCAGCTCAGCGGGAGCGTACCAAGAGACCCAGTACTTC
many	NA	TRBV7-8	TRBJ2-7	CASRSPGDYEQYF	TGTGCCAGCAGGTCTCCGGGGGACTACGAGCAGTACTTC
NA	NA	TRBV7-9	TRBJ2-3	CASMEGSYTDTQYF	TGTGCCAGCATGGAGGGGAGCTACACAGATACGCAGTATTTT
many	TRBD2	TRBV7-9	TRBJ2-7	CASNKPRGISGRRSYEQYF	TGTGCCAGCAACAAACCGAGGGGGATTAGCGGGAGGCGCTCCTACGAGCAGTACTTC
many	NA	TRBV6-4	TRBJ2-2	CASSGESNTGELFF	TGTGCCAGCAGTGGGGAATCGAACACCGGGGAGCTGTTTTTT
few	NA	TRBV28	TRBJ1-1	CASSPTGGTEAFF	TGTGCCAGCAGCCCGACCGGGGGCACTGAAGCTTTCTTT
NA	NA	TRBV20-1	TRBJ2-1	CSALFSGEEQFF	TGCAGTGCTCTTTTCAGCGGAGAGGAGCAGTTCTTC
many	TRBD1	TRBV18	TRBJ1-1	CASSPGQQNTEAFF	TGTGCCAGCTCACCGGGACAGCAGAACACTGAAGCTTTCTTT
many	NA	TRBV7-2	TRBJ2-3	CASSLGGQATQYF	TGTGCCAGCAGCTTAGGAGGCCAGGCTACGCAGTATTTT
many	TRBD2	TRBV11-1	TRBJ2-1	CASSLGGTSGSVREFF	TGTGCCAGCAGCTTAGGAGGGACTAGCGGGAGTGTACGTGAGTTCTTC
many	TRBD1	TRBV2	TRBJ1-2	CASSVDREGYTF	TGTGCCAGTTCAGTGGACAGGGAAGGCTACACCTTC
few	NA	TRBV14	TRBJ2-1	CASSQGQVGYNEQFF	TGTGCCAGCAGCCAAGGTCAAGTGGGGTACAATGAGCAGTTCTTC
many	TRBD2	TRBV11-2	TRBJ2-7	CASRRPGLAIPLYEQYF	TGTGCCAGCAGACGACCGGGACTAGCGATACCCTTATACGAGCAGTACTTC
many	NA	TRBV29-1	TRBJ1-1	CSAKDRLDTEAFF	TGCAGCGCCAAAGACAGGCTAGACACTGAAGCTTTCTTT
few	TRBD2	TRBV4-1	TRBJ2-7	CASSQGLAGIGYEQYF	TGCGCCAGCAGCCAGGGACTAGCGGGAATCGGCTACGAGCAGTACTTC
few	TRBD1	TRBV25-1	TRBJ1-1	CASSDPGTGGGTEAFF	TGTGCCAGCAGTGACCCTGGGACAGGGGGGGGTACTGAAGCTTTCTTT
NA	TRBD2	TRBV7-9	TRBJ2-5	CASSSTVISGTSGSFQETQYF	TGTGCCAGCAGCTCAACAGTAATTTCCGGGACTAGCGGCAGTTTCCAAGAGACCCAGTACTTC
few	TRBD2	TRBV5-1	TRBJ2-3	CASSSVAGITDTQYF	TGCGCCAGCAGCTCCGTAGCGGGGATCACAGATACGCAGTATTTT
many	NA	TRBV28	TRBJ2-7	CASSSPPNEQYF	TGTGCCAGCAGTTCGCCCCCGAACGAGCAGTACTTC
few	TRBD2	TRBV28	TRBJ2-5	CASSFSPLMTGGSETQYF	TGTGCCAGCAGTTTTTCCCCACTTATGACGGGAGGTTCAGAGACCCAGTACTTC
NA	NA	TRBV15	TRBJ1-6	CATSRGTEYNSPLHF	TGTGCCACCAGCAGAGGGACGGAATACAATTCACCCCTCCACTTT
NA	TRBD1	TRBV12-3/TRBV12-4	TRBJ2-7	CASSPTGGRNEQYF	TGTGCCAGCAGTCCAACAGGGGGCAGGAACGAGCAGTACTTC
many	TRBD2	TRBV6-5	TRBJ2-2	CASSYSKLAGENTGELFF	TGTGCCAGCAGTTACTCGAAACTAGCGGGAGAGAACACCGGGGAGCTGTTTTTT
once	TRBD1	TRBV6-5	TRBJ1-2	CASSEGAGYGYTF	TGTGCCAGCAGTGAGGGGGCGGGCTATGGCTACACCTTC
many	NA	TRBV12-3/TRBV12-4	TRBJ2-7	CASSARVYEQYF	TGTGCCAGCAGCGCTCGGGTCTACGAGCAGTACTTC
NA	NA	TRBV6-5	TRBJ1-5	CASSRGSLRSNQPQHF	TGTGCCAGCAGTCGCGGGTCCTTGAGGAGCAATCAGCCCCAGCATTTT
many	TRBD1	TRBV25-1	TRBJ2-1	CASSDYAGTGALSSYNEQFF	TGTGCCAGCAGTGACTACGCCGGGACAGGGGCCCTCAGCTCCTACAATGAGCAGTTCTTC
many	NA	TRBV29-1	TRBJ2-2	CSVETGELFF	TGCAGCGTTGAGACCGGGGAGCTGTTTTTT
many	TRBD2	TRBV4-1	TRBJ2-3	CASKSQLGASGTGTDTQYF	TGCGCCAGCAAAAGCCAACTGGGGGCTAGCGGGACCGGCACAGATACGCAGTATTTT
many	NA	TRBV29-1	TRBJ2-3	CSVVLKTDTQYF	TGCAGCGTTGTCCTCAAGACAGATACGCAGTATTTT
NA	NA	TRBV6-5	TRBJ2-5	CASSPGFGTQYF	TGTGCCAGCAGCCCCGGATTTGGGACCCAGTACTTC
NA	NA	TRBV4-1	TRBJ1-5	CASSQEDGNQPQHF	TGCGCCAGCAGCCAAGAAGACGGCAATCAGCCCCAGCATTTT
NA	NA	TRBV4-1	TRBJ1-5	CASSQVGRTLNQPQHF	TGCGCCAGCAGCCAAGTCGGCCGGACTCTTAATCAGCCCCAGCATTTT
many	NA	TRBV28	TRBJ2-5	CASSPSETQYF	TGTGCCAGCAGTCCGTCCGAGACCCAGTACTTC
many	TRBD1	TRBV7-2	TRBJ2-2	CASSPWDRNTGELFF	TGTGCCAGCAGCCCCTGGGACAGGAACACCGGGGAGCTGTTTTTT